Sequencing of this T cell receptor (beta chain) was carried out in a study of T cell responses to AZD1222 COVID-19 vaccine. On the study more broadly: Second-dose intervals of approximately 4 or approximately 12 weeks were pooled. Study findings and constraints: Vaccine-associated CD4 TCRs ranged over spike, dominating at 160-218 and 743-854.

The protocol was immunoSEQ multiplex PCR, while the TCRdb copy is restricted to in-frame clones and leaves out a portion. There are more than 80,000 clones in the sample; under 90% occur only once, and approximately 5.4% lies in the top ten. The CDR3 is made up of 14 amino acids. The germline V gene encodes CDR1 MNHEY and CDR2 SMNVEV (reference sequence). V was cut by 5 bases and J by 4 bases, with 14 bases left in between. Regarding this clone: What it binds is unknown.

The sequenced sample was peripheral blood, obtained on day 0 of AZD1222 vaccination. This chain joins TRBV27 and TRBJ2-5; D might be TRBD1 (8 bases). The sequence was obtained from an adult in good health. CDR3 region: CASSVNRGGETQYF. Written as DNA, the CDR3 is TGTGCCAGCAGTGTCAACAGGGGGGGAGAGACCCAGTACTTC.